Listed below are T cell receptor beta chains from one sample, sequenced in a study of graft-versus-host responses after intestinal transplantation. Sequencing was performed with immunoSEQ multiplex PCR; in TCRdb, only in-frame clones are kept and a portion is missing. In the table there are about 77,000 clones, roughly 90% of which are singletons. Material: PBMCs, obtained 98 days after intestinal transplantation. These receptor sequences come from a human patient who received an intestinal transplant, so some T cells may come from the graft donor. Both conserved end residues are part of each CDR3. Each record gives: V gene, clone size, J gene, CDR3 protein. For some rows the clone size is stated as once, few or many, or as a class when expanded; others skip it.

TRBV2	-	TRBJ1-1	CASLTGGSTEAFF
TRBV7-7	-	TRBJ2-4	CASSLVQGQNIQYF
TRBV19	-	TRBJ2-3	CASSVTGTGAAYYTQYF
TRBV7-6	-	TRBJ2-5	CASSLGLAQETQYF
TRBV28	-	TRBJ1-2	CASSDSFYGYTF
TRBV28	-	TRBJ2-3	CASTPRAADTQYF
TRBV5-4	-	TRBJ2-7	CASSLAGRNEQYF
TRBV19	-	TRBJ2-3	CASSMTTTDTQYF
TRBV4-1	-	TRBJ1-6	CASSHPARASNSPLHF
TRBV6-6	-	TRBJ2-7	CASTPGGTSEVEQYF
TRBV28	-	TRBJ1-1	CASRVSGYENTEAFF
TRBV6-5	-	TRBJ2-2	CASSPSVGLSGELFF
TRBV7-9	-	TRBJ2-2	CASSRTGLGGELFF
TRBV20-1	once	TRBJ1-1	CSAVGGTEAFF
TRBV19	-	TRBJ1-2	CASSIEGRRGYTF
TRBV29-1	-	TRBJ2-2	CSVVAGGAATGELFF
TRBV13	-	TRBJ2-1	CASSLEGGAGSSYNEQFF
TRBV5-4	-	TRBJ2-1	CASSEGLAGVSYNEQFF
TRBV15	-	TRBJ2-1	CATSSRVASGLYNEQFF
TRBV6-5	-	TRBJ1-1	CASSSSANTEAFF
TRBV6-1	-	TRBJ2-7	CASSEIEGYEQYF
TRBV7-8	-	TRBJ2-7	CASSSTGLAGVGEQYF
TRBV6-1	-	TRBJ2-5	CASSEIGAGPQETQYF
TRBV4-3	-	TRBJ2-7	CASSQERAALSYEQYF
TRBV7-9	-	TRBJ2-5	CASSPQERQTQYF
TRBV6-5	-	TRBJ1-1	CASSYSSAGNTEAFF
TRBV6-5	-	TRBJ2-1	CASSYSAGADEQFF
TRBV7-3	-	TRBJ2-1	CASSLAGGNNEQFF
TRBV6-1	-	TRBJ1-5	CASSVDPASNQPQHF
TRBV4-1	-	TRBJ2-7	CASSLGGTGTYEQYF
TRBV10-3	-	TRBJ2-3	CAISESKDTQYF
TRBV10-2	-	TRBJ2-7	CASSALAGGRSYEQYF
TRBV6-1	-	TRBJ1-1	CASTEGRRTRTFF
TRBV19	-	TRBJ2-1	CASSIATDSYNEQFF
TRBV6-5	-	TRBJ1-2	CASSPTLNGYTF
TRBV20-1	-	TRBJ1-2	CSAPDRHGYTF
TRBV28	-	TRBJ1-5	CASSPPLGRVSNQPQHF
TRBV15	-	TRBJ2-1	CATSRQGNEQFF
TRBV7-5	-	TRBJ1-2	CVRSCFEDRGPRAVDYGYTF
TRBV7-6	-	TRBJ2-6	CASSWTAGANVLTF
TRBV6-4	-	TRBJ2-1	CASSDRDSNEQFF
TRBV19	-	TRBJ1-5	CASSIAINQPQHF
TRBV11-3	-	TRBJ2-2	CASSPYLSGQGSGTGELFF
TRBV11-2	-	TRBJ2-2	CASSWELLAVAGELFF
TRBV5-1	-	TRBJ1-5	CASSPGPWVGASNQPQHF
TRBV15	-	TRBJ2-7	CATSRVGAPSYEQYF
TRBV5-1	-	TRBJ2-1	CASSYRFGTGSDEQFF
TRBV7-6	-	TRBJ2-5	CASSPPPLFEETQYF
TRBV6-5	-	TRBJ2-5	CASSYGSPSQGTQYF